A single sample is the source of the 27 T cell receptor beta chains below, sequenced in a study of preoperative IRX-2 immunotherapy in early breast cancer. Sequenced by immunoSEQ multiplex PCR; TCRdb stores in-frame clones only, minus some. Among around 30,000 clones listed, roughly 74% were seen once. The treatment denotes: preoperative locoregional IRX-2 cytokine immunotherapy. This specimen consisted of lymph node tissue, obtained before IRX-2 immunotherapy. Source of these receptors: a human donor with breast cancer.

The genes are TRBV28 and TRBJ2-7, with D perhaps TRBD2 (6 bases). The germline V gene encodes CDR1 MDHEN and CDR2 SYDVKM. CDR3 length equals 15 residues. Trimming took 3 bases from V and 6 from J, leaving 18 bases between them. The CDR3 spells CASSFGGLGISEQYF. The CDR3, as DNA: TGTGCCAGCAGTTTTGGGGGGTTGGGGATCTCCGAGCAGTACTTC. Looking up the rest from reference TRBV28 and TRBJ2-7 gives the full variable domain: DVKVTQSSRYLVKRTGEKVFLECVQDMDHENMFWYRQDPGLGLRLIYFSYDVKMKEKGDIPEGYSVSREKKERFSLILESASTNQTSMYLCASSFGGLGISEQYFGPGTRLTVT.

The chain has TRBV18 and TRBJ2-1; D may be TRBD2 (6 bases). Germline loops: CDR1 KGHSH, CDR2 LQKENI. V dropped 0 bases and J dropped 0 bases, with 12 bases sitting between them. This CDR3 region has 17 residues. CDR3 sequence reads: CASSPPLARSSYNEQFF. In DNA form, the CDR3 reads TGTGCCAGCTCACCACCCCTAGCGAGGAGCTCCTACAATGAGCAGTTCTTC.

This clone has just one count. This rearrangement joins TRBV19 to TRBJ1-4, with a tentative D call TRBD1 (5 bases). Germline V gene data show CDR1 as LNHDA and CDR2 as SQIVND (reference sequence). The CDR3 is 14 residues long. Trimming took 6 bases from V and 4 from J, leaving 12 bases between them. The CDR3 region has the DNA TGTGCCAGTAGCCAACAGGCGCTTAATGAAAAACTGTTTTTT. Encoded protein: CASSQQALNEKLFF.

In regard to this clone: An end of the junction differs from the germline gene, which may be a read error. V is TRBV6-4 and J is TRBJ1-1; no clear D. Per germline, CDR1 MRHNA and CDR2 SNTAGT. The CDR3 covers 11 residues. The CDR3 DNA reads as TGTGCCATCAGTGAGCCCGGGGAAGCTTTCTTT. It encodes CAISEPGEAFF.

This clone was counted only a few times. The chain links TRBV11-3 to TRBJ2-1, with 7 bases aligning to TRBD1. V shed 5 bases and J 4 bases; nucleotides not matched to a gene: 14. From germline, CDR1 is SGHNT and CDR2 YENEEA. The CDR3 totals 17 residues. The DNA for the CDR3 is TGTGCCAGCAGCCGACCTGGGACAGTCGTCGGATACAATGAGCAGTTCTTC. Translating it yields CASSRPGTVVGYNEQFF. The variable domain in full, with the rest retrieved from reference TRBV11-3 and TRBJ2-1, is EAGVVQSPRYKIIEKKQPVAFWCNPISGHNTLYWYLQNLGQGPELLIRYENEEAVDDSQLPKDRFSAERLKGVDSTLKIQPAELGDSAVYLCASSRPGTVVGYNEQFFGPGTRLTVL.

This clone was counted between two and nine times. The rearrangement joins TRBV23-1 to TRBJ2-2, with 11 bases fitting TRBD1. TRBV23-1 is given ORF status, its function remaining uncertain. Germline trimming cut 6 bases from V and 7 bases from J; bases unmatched to any gene: 10. The CDR3 sequence is 16 residues long. The CDR3 region is CASSLRDRGFGGELFF. The CDR3 DNA is TGCGCCAGCAGCTTGCGGGACAGGGGGTTCGGCGGGGAGCTGTTTTTT.

The genes are TRBV6-8 and TRBJ1-5; D gene uncertain. Germline CDR1 and CDR2: MNHGY and SAAAGT. The CDR3 sequence is 13 residues long. V was shortened by 5 bases and J by 4 bases, with 9 bases between the two germline ends. In DNA form, the CDR3 reads TGTGCCAGCAGTAATGATCGGAATCAGCCCCAGCATTTT. This encodes CASSNDRNQPQHF.

In regard to this clone: Other nucleotide sequences from this sample produce the same CDR3. The chain employs TRBV14 and TRBJ1-1; D unclear. Germline CDR1 and CDR2: SGHDN and FVKESK. The CDR3 spans 13 residues. V was clipped by 6 bases and J by 0 bases, with 8 bases between them. The CDR3 region has the DNA TGTGCCAGCAGTTGGGGTGTGAACACTGAAGCTTTCTTT. It is translated as CASSWGVNTEAFF.

The gene calls are TRBV18 and TRBJ1-2; no clear D. CDR1 is KGHSH and CDR2 is LQKENI in the germline V gene. This CDR3 spans 13 amino acids. The ends were cut back, 2 bases at V and 5 bases at J, with 9 bases in the middle. CDR3 DNA sequence: TGTGCCAGCTCACCAGGCAGCGAATATGGCTACACCTTC. Translated: CASSPGSEYGYTF.

The rearrangement joins TRBV5-1 to TRBJ1-4, with 10 positions matching TRBD1. The CDR3 has 15 amino acids. V dropped 3 bases and J dropped 7; count of bases not matched to a gene: 6. Germline V gene data show CDR1 as SGHRS and CDR2 as YFSETQ. CDR3 sequence (DNA): TGCGCCAGCAGCTCGGGACAGGGGCGCGTTGAAAAACTGTTTTTT. Protein product: CASSSGQGRVEKLFF. The full variable domain, with the rest looked up from reference TRBV5-1 and TRBJ1-4, is KAGVTQTPRYLIKTRGQQVTLSCSPISGHRSVSWYQQTPGQGLQFLFEYFSETQRNKGNFPGRFSGRQFSNSRSEMNVSTLELGDSALYLCASSSGQGRVEKLFFGSGTQLSVL.

J is TRBJ1-1 and V is TRBV9; D might be TRBD1 (6 bases). Trimming took 5 bases from V and 1 from J, leaving 12 bases between them. CDR3 length equals 14 residues. CDR1 is SGDLS, CDR2 YYNGEE, per germline. The CDR3 loop is CASSEQGWNTEAFF. The CDR3 nucleotides read TGTGCCAGCAGTGAGCAGGGGTGGAACACTGAAGCTTTCTTT.

The rearrangement joins TRBV7-1 to TRBJ2-1, with unresolved D. TRBV7-1 is annotated as an ORF whose role is uncertain. V lost 4 bases and J lost 2, with 12 bases in between. This CDR3 comprises 15 residues. Written as DNA, the CDR3 is TGTGCCAGCAGCTTAAGGCAGAGCCCCTACAATGAGCAGTTCTTC. This sequence encodes CASSLRQSPYNEQFF.

V is TRBV6-8 and J is TRBJ1-6, with D uncertain. In germline, CDR1 is MNHGY, CDR2 SAAAGT. CDR3 length equals 13 residues. Trimming shortened V by 2 bases and J by 10 bases, and 9 bases separated the two germline ends. The CDR3 region has the DNA TGTGCCAGCAGTTACGACAATGGGTCACCCCTCCACTTT. Its protein is CASSYDNGSPLHF.

A few counts support this clone. The V call is TRBV6-8, the J call TRBJ2-1; weak D call: TRBD2 (5 bases). V was pared by 6 bases and J by 0 bases, with 15 bases between. The CDR3 loop spans 16 amino acids. In germline, CDR1 is MNHGY, CDR2 SAAAGT. CDR3 DNA sequence: TGTGCCAGCAGATTCGACTATAGCTCCTCCTACAATGAGCAGTTCTTC. Its translation: CASRFDYSSSYNEQFF.

This clone showed up just a few times. The rearrangement joins TRBV6-8 to TRBJ1-1; possibly TRBD1 for D (6 bases). The CDR3 runs to 14 residues. CDR1 and CDR2 (germline): MNHGY, SAAAGT. The V gene lost 8 bases and the J gene lost 4 bases, with 17 bases spanning the gap. Here the CDR3 reads CASLPDRRGTEAFF. The CDR3 coding sequence is TGTGCCAGCCTCCCAGACAGGAGAGGCACTGAAGCTTTCTTT.

CDR3 region: CASTSRGGPSYEQYF. The CDR3 DNA follows: TGTGCCAGCACCTCTAGGGGTGGCCCATCCTACGAGCAGTACTTC. V is TRBV28 and J is TRBJ2-7, with D possibly being TRBD1 (5 bases). CDR3 size: 15 residues. Trimming removed 7 bases from V and 1 base from J, with 17 bases in between. Germline V gene sequence: CDR1 MDHEN, CDR2 SYDVKM.

The gene calls are TRBV10-1 and TRBJ2-4; 8 nucleotides line up with TRBD1. Trimming took 2 bases from V and 1 from J; bases not matched to a gene: 7. Germline-derived CDR1 and CDR2 are WNHNN and SYGVQD (reference sequence). This CDR3 contains 17 residues. For the CDR3, the DNA is TGCGCCAGCAGTGAGGCCAACAGGGGGGCGGCCAAAAACATTCAGTACTTC. Encoded protein: CASSEANRGAAKNIQYF.

The rearrangement links TRBV6-8 to TRBJ1-5, with D possibly TRBD1 on 6 matching bases. Trimming took off 8 bases at V and 2 bases at J, with 13 bases between the two ends. The germline CDR1 and CDR2 sequences are MNHGY and SAAAGT. The CDR3 consists of 14 residues. CDR3 DNA sequence: TGTGCCAGCGCTGGGGGGCAAGGCAATCAGCCCCAGCATTTT. Its protein product is CASAGGQGNQPQHF.

The chain links TRBV6-8 to TRBJ1-3; D call uncertain. Germline loops: CDR1 MNHGY, CDR2 SAAAGT. The CDR3 runs 14 residues. The V gene lost 7 bases and the J gene lost 1 base, with 11 bases spanning the gap. CDR3 sequence (DNA): TGTGCCAGCACCCTAGGGCCTTCTGGAAACACCATATATTTT. It codes for CASTLGPSGNTIYF.

The J gene is TRBJ1-1, the V gene TRBV5-1; D unclear. Looked up from germline, CDR1 is SGHRS and CDR2 is YFSETQ. Between the trimmed V and J ends, which lost 0 bases and 0 bases, there was a span of 6 bases. The CDR3 is 14 residues long. CDR3 loop: CASSLAPVNTEAFF. In DNA, the CDR3 is TGCGCCAGCAGCTTGGCTCCTGTGAACACTGAAGCTTTCTTT.

The chain couples TRBV28 to TRBJ1-4, with D hard to call. The CDR3 length is 17 residues. The ends were cut back, 3 bases at V and 0 bases at J, with 14 bases in the middle. Per the germline V gene, CDR1 is MDHEN and CDR2 is SYDVKM. CDR3 protein: CASSFFEGIATNEKLFF. The CDR3 DNA sequence: TGTGCCAGCAGTTTTTTCGAAGGAATTGCAACTAATGAAAAACTGTTTTTT.

The rearrangement links TRBV5-1 to TRBJ2-6; tentatively, D is TRBD2 (6 bases). Trimming left V 4 bases short and J 0 bases short, with 8 bases between. This CDR3 has 15 residues. Germline V gene lookup returns CDR1 SGHRS and CDR2 YFSETQ. CDR3 nucleotides: TGCGCCAGCAGCCCGGGGGACTCTGGGGCCAACGTCCTGACTTTC. Translation gives CASSPGDSGANVLTF.

This clone appeared once. The rearrangement joins TRBV28 to TRBJ2-5; 8 nucleotides line up with TRBD1. The CDR3 covers 13 residues. Germline values: CDR1 MDHEN, CDR2 SYDVKM. J lost 4 bases, V lost 2 bases, and 0 bases had no gene match. The CDR3 protein is CASSLQGAETQYF. The CDR3 nucleotides read TGTGCCAGCAGTTTACAGGGGGCAGAGACCCAGTACTTC.

The rearrangement links TRBV5-1 to TRBJ1-2; TRBD1 agrees at 9 bases. CDR3 length: 15 residues. The trim removed 1 base at V and 3 bases at J, leaving 4 bases unmatched. The germline gives CDR1 SGHRS, CDR2 YFSETQ. CDR3 loop: CASSLTGGSDYGYTF. The CDR3 region has the DNA TGCGCCAGCAGCTTGACAGGGGGCAGTGACTATGGCTACACCTTC.

This clone occurred once. The chain has TRBV30 and TRBJ1-6; 9 nucleotides align to TRBD1. The CDR3 loop spans 13 amino acids. With 8 bases clipped from V and 8 bases from J, the junction kept 7 bases outside the gene matches. Per the germline V gene, CDR1 is GTSNPN and CDR2 is SVGIG (reference sequence). The CDR3 DNA follows: TGTGCCCGGGCGGGACAGGGAGATTCACCCCTCCACTTT. Translating it yields CARAGQGDSPLHF.

The chain employs TRBV7-1 and TRBJ2-3; D possibly matches TRBD1 or TRBD2 (5 bases each). TRBV7-1 is noted as an ORF with a role that remains uncertain. Trimming took off 5 bases at V and 0 bases at J, with 27 bases between the two ends. The CDR3 is 20 residues long. CDR3 nucleotides: TGTGCCAGCAGCGCCCCATACCGGGACCAACAGAACCACAGCACAGATACGCAGTATTTT. Residues: CASSAPYRDQQNHSTDTQYF.

This sequence joins TRBV14 and TRBJ1-3; no clear D. The germline V and J ends were trimmed by 0 bases and 7 bases, with 10 bases remaining between them. The V gene's germline CDR1 is SGHDN and CDR2 FVKESK. This CDR3 is 14 amino acids long. The chain's CDR3 is CASSQEQARNTIYF. The CDR3 DNA sequence: TGTGCCAGCAGCCAAGAGCAGGCTCGGAACACCATATATTTT.